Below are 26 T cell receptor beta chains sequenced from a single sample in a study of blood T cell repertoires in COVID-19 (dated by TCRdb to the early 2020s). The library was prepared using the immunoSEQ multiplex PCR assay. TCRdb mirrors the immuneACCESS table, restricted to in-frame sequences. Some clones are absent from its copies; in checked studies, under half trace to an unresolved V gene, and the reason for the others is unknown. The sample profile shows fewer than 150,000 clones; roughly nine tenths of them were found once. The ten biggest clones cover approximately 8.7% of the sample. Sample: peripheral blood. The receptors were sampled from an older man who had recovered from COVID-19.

CDR3 coding DNA: TGCGCCAGCAGCCACTATAGCGGGGGGCAGACAGATACGCAGTATTTT. The encoded protein is CASSHYSGGQTDTQYF. This chain connects TRBV5-1 to TRBJ2-3; TRBD2 matches at 10 bases. Germline CDR1 reads SGHRS; CDR2 reads YFSETQ. The CDR3 is 16 amino acids. V trimming: 4 bases; J trimming: 3 bases; junction bases outside the gene matches: 8.

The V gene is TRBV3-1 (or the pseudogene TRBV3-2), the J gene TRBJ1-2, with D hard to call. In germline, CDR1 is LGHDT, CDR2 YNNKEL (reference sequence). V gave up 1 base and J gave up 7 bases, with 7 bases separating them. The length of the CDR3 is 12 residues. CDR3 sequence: CASSQGRCGYTF. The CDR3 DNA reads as TGTGCCAGCAGCCAAGGCCGGTGTGGCTACACCTTC.

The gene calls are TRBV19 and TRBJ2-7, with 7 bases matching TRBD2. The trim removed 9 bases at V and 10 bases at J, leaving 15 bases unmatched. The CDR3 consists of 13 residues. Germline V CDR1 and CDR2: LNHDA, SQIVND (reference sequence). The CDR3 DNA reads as TGTGCCAGCTCGGGGGTTGGGGGGGAGCGCCAGTACTTC. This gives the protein CASSGVGGERQYF.

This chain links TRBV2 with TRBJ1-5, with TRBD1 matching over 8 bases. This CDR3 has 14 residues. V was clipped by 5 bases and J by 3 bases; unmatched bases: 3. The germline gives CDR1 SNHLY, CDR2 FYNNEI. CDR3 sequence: CASSIQGANQPQHF. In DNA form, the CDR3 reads TGTGCCAGCAGTATTCAGGGGGCCAATCAGCCCCAGCATTTT. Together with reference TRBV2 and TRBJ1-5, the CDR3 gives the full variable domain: EPEVTQTPSHQVTQMGQEVILRCVPISNHLYFYWYRQILGQKVEFLVSFYNNEISEKSEIFDDQFSVERPDGSNFTLKIRSTKLEDSAMYFCASSIQGANQPQHFGDGTRLSIL.

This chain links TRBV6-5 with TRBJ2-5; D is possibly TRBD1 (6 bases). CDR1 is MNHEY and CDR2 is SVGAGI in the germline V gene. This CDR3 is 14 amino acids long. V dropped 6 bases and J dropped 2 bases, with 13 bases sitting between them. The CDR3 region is CASSQGTLQETQYF. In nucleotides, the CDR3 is TGTGCCAGCAGCCAAGGGACACTTCAAGAGACCCAGTACTTC.

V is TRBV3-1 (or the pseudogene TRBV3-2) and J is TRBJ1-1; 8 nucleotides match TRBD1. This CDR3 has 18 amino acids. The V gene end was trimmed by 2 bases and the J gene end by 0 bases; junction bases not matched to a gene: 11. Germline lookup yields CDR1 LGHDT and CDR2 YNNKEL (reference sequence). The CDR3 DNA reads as TGTGCCAGCAGCCAAACCGACAGGGGAAAAAGAATGAACACTGAAGCTTTCTTT. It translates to CASSQTDRGKRMNTEAFF.

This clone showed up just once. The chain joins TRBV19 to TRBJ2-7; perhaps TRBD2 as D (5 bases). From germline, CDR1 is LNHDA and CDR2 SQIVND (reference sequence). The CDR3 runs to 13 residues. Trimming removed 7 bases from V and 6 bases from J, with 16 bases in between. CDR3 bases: TGTGCCAGTACCTCTAGGTCCCGGGGCGAGCAGTACTTC. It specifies CASTSRSRGEQYF.

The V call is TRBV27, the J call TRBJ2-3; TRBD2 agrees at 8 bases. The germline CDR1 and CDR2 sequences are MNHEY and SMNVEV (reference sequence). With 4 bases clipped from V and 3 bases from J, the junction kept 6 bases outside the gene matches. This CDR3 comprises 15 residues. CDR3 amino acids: CASSSKGLGTDTQYF. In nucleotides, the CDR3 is TGTGCCAGCAGTTCGAAGGGACTAGGTACAGATACGCAGTATTTT.

CDR3 in DNA: TGCAGCGTCCTACAGGGTCGCGGCTACACCTTC. Translation gives CSVLQGRGYTF. V usage is TRBV29-1 and J usage is TRBJ1-2, with D possibly being TRBD1 (6 bases). The CDR3 loop spans 11 amino acids. V dropped 6 bases and J dropped 8 bases, with 13 bases sitting between them. Germline CDR1 is SQVTM and CDR2 is ANQGSEA.

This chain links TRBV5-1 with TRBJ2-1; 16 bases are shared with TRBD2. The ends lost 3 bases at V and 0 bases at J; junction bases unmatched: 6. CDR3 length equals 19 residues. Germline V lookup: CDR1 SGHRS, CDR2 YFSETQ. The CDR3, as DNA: TGCGCCAGCAGCTCGGGACTAGCGGGAGGGTTTAGCTCCTACAATGAGCAGTTCTTC. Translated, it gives CASSSGLAGGFSSYNEQFF. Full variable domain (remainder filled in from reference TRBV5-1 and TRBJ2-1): KAGVTQTPRYLIKTRGQQVTLSCSPISGHRSVSWYQQTPGQGLQFLFEYFSETQRNKGNFPGRFSGRQFSNSRSEMNVSTLELGDSALYLCASSSGLAGGFSSYNEQFFGPGTRLTVL.

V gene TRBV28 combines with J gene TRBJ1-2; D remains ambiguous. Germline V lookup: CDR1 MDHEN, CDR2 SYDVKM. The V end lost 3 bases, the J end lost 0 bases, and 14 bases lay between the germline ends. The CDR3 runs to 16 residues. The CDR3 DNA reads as TGTGCCAGCAGTTTGTTATGGCGCGGCGCTAACTATGGCTACACCTTC. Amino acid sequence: CASSLLWRGANYGYTF.

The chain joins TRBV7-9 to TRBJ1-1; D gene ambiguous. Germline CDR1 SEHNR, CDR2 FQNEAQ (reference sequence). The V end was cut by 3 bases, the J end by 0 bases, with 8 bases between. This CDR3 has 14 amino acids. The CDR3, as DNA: TGTGCCAGCAGCTTTGACCAGGTGAACACTGAAGCTTTCTTT. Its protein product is CASSFDQVNTEAFF.

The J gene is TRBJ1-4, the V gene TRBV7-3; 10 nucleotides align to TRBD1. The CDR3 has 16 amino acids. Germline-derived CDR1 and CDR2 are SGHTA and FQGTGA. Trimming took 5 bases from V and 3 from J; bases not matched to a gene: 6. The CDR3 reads CASSQGQGTANEKLFF. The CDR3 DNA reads TGTGCCAGCAGCCAGGGACAGGGGACGGCTAATGAAAAACTGTTTTTT.

CDR3 protein: CASSVAGSNQETQYF. The DNA of the CDR3 is TGTGCCAGCAGCGTAGCGGGTAGCAATCAAGAGACCCAGTACTTC. V and J are TRBV9 and TRBJ2-5, with D unresolved. There are 15 residues in the CDR3. V was cut by 0 bases and J by 2 bases, with 11 bases left in between. Per the germline V gene, CDR1 is SGDLS and CDR2 is YYNGEE.

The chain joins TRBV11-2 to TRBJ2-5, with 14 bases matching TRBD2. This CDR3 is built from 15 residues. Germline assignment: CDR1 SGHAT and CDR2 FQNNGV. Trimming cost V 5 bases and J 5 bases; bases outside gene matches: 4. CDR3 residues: CASSQGLAGVETQYF. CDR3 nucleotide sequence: TGTGCCAGCAGCCAGGGACTAGCGGGGGTGGAGACCCAGTACTTC. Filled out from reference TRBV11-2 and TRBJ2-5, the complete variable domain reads EAGVAQSPRYKIIEKRQSVAFWCNPISGHATLYWYQQILGQGPKLLIQFQNNGVVDDSQLPKDRFSAERLKGVDSTLKIQPAKLEDSAVYLCASSQGLAGVETQYFGPGTRLLVL.

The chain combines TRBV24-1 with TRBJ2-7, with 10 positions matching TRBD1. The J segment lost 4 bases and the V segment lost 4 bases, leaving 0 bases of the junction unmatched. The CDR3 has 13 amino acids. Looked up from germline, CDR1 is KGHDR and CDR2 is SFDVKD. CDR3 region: CATSEGQGYEQYF. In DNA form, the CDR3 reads TGTGCCACCAGTGAGGGACAGGGGTACGAGCAGTACTTC.

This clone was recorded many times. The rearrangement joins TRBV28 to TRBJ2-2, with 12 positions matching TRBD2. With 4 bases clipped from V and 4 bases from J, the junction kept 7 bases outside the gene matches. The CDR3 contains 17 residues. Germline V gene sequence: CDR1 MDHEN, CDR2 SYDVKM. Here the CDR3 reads CASSSIASGRVTGELFF. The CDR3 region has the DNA TGTGCCAGCAGTTCAATTGCTAGCGGGAGGGTCACCGGGGAGCTGTTTTTT. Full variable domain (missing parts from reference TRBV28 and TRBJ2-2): DVKVTQSSRYLVKRTGEKVFLECVQDMDHENMFWYRQDPGLGLRLIYFSYDVKMKEKGDIPEGYSVSREKKERFSLILESASTNQTSMYLCASSSIASGRVTGELFFGEGSRLTVL.

DNA for the CDR3: TGTGCCAGCAGTTACACTTTGGGGGGAGGGGCGAACACTGAAGCTTTCTTT. This codes for CASSYTLGGGANTEAFF. The rearrangement uses TRBV28 and TRBJ1-1, with a weak D call TRBD1 (5 bases). Per germline, CDR1 MDHEN and CDR2 SYDVKM. Trimming left V 4 bases short and J 1 base short, with 19 bases between. The CDR3 has 17 amino acids.

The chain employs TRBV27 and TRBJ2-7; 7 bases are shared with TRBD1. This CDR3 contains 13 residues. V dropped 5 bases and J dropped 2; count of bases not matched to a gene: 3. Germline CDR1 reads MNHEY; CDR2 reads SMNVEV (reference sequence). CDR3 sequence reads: CASSRTGPYEQYF. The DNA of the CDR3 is TGTGCCAGCAGTCGGACAGGCCCCTACGAGCAGTACTTC.

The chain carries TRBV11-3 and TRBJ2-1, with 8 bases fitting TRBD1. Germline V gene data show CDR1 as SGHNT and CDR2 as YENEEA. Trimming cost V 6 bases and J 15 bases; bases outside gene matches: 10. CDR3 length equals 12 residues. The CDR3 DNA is TGTGCCAGCAGTGGACAGGGTAGGGATCCGTTCTTC. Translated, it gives CASSGQGRDPFF.

CDR3 amino acids: CAISEPLTKGDTQYF. The CDR3 DNA follows: TGTGCCATCAGTGAACCCCTGACAAAGGGGGATACGCAGTATTTT. J is TRBJ2-3 and V is TRBV10-3; possibly TRBD1 for D (5 bases). The germline V and J ends were trimmed by 3 bases and 6 bases, with 16 bases remaining between them. The CDR3 sequence is 15 residues long. Germline V gene lookup returns CDR1 ENHRY and CDR2 SYGVKD.

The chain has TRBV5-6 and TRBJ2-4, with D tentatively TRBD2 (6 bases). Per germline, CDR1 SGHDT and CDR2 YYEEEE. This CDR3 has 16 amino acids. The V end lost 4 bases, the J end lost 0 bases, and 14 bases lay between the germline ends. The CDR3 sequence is CASSVTRDLAKNIQYF. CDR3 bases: TGTGCCAGCAGCGTGACCCGGGACTTAGCCAAAAACATTCAGTACTTC. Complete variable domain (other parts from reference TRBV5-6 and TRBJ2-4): DAGVTQSPTHLIKTRGQQVTLRCSPKSGHDTVSWYQQALGQGPQFIFQYYEEEERQRGNFPDRFSGHQFPNYSSELNVNALLLGDSALYLCASSVTRDLAKNIQYFGAGTRLSVL.

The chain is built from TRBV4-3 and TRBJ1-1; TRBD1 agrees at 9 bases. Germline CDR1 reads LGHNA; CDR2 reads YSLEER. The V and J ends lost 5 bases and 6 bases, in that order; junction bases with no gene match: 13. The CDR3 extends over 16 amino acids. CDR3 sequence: CASSFYPGTGSSEAFF. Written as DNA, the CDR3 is TGCGCCAGCAGCTTCTACCCGGGGACAGGGTCTTCTGAAGCTTTCTTT.

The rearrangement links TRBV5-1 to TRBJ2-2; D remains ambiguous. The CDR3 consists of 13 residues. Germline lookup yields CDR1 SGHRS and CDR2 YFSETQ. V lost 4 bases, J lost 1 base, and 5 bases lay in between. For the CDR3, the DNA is TGCGCCAGCAGCGTAGAGAACACCGGGGAGCTGTTTTTT. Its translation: CASSVENTGELFF.

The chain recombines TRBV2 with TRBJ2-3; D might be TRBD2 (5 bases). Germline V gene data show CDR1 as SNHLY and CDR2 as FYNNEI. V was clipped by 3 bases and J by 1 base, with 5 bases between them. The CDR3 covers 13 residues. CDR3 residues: CASSEGGTDTQYF. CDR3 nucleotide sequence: TGTGCCAGCAGTGAGGGAGGCACAGATACGCAGTATTTT.

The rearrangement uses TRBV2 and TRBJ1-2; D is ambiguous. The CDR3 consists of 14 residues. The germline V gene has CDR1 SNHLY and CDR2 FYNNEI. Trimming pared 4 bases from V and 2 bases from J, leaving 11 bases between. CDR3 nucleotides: TGTGCCAGCAGTGTGAGTTCAGCGAACTATGGCTACACCTTC. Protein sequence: CASSVSSANYGYTF.